Sequencing of this T cell receptor (beta chain) was carried out in a study of T cell changes during pregnancy in multiple sclerosis. Some clones are missing from TCRdb's copy, which holds only in-frame ones; the method was immunoSEQ multiplex PCR. The data contain some 43,000 clones, roughly 88% of them singletons. Sequenced material: CD8+ T cells from peripheral blood mononuclear cells, taken in the first trimester of pregnancy. This TCR was sampled from a female donor with multiple sclerosis, enrolled in a pregnancy study.

The DNA for the CDR3 is TGTGCCAGCAGCTCCAGTACGGGGTTTACCGGGGAGCTGTTTTTT. It is translated as CASSSSTGFTGELFF. The chain links TRBV5-4 to TRBJ2-2, with D perhaps matching TRBD2 (5 bases). This CDR3 region has 15 residues. Germline values: CDR1 SGHNT, CDR2 YYREEE (reference sequence). With 3 bases removed from V and 5 bases from J, the gap between germline ends came to 14 bases.